A single sample is the source of the 15 T cell receptor beta chains below, sequenced in a study of identical twins. TCRdb called the 5' RACE reads again in MiXCR, with one record for every CDR3 protein. The sample carries about 790,000 distinct CDR3 sequences, 18% recorded once. The same sample was also studied in work on T cells expressing NK-cell markers.

Input material: PBMCs. These receptors all stem from a woman younger than 35 in good health.

The chain combines TRBV6-5 with TRBJ2-1; 9 bases agree with TRBD2. Germline CDR1 MNHEY, CDR2 SVGAGI. CDR3 length: 17 amino acids. V was clipped by 1 base and J by 9 bases; unmatched bases: 13. CDR3 coding DNA: TGTGCCAGCAGTTACTTAGGCGGGAGGGGCCCTGGAGGTGAGCAGTTCTTC. Translated, it gives CASSYLGGRGPGGEQFF.

The chain joins TRBV11-2 to TRBJ2-4, with D possibly TRBD2 on 5 matching bases. The CDR3 extends over 11 amino acids. V was cut by 4 bases and J by 14 bases, with 12 bases left in between. Germline V gives CDR1 SGHAT, CDR2 FQNNGV. CDR3 loop: CASSSHGDEYF. The CDR3 region has the DNA TGTGCCAGCAGCTCTCACGGGGATGAGTACTTC.

The chain combines TRBV10-3 with TRBJ2-1; the match to TRBD2 covers 9 bases. The germline V gene has CDR1 ENHRY and CDR2 SYGVKD. The CDR3 loop spans 15 amino acids. Trimming removed 2 bases from V and 8 bases from J; junction bases left unmatched: 7. The chain's CDR3 is CAISEGRGGPHEQFF. In nucleotides, the CDR3 is TGTGCCATCAGTGAGGGGCGGGGGGGCCCCCATGAGCAGTTCTTC.

The genes are TRBV24-1 and TRBJ2-5; the D gene is possibly TRBD1 (5 bases). The CDR3 is 12 residues long. Trimming left V 8 bases short and J 5 bases short, with 11 bases between. In germline, CDR1 is KGHDR, CDR2 SFDVKD. The CDR3: CATTGLGETQYF. The CDR3 DNA sequence: TGTGCCACCACAGGGCTGGGGGAGACCCAGTACTTC.

This clonotype was observed a few times. V usage is TRBV12-3 or TRBV12-4 and J usage is TRBJ1-1; D is undetermined. Deletions cut 5 bases from V and 1 base from J, with 14 bases between. CDR3 length: 15 amino acids. The CDR3: CASSPNRGTNTEAFF. The CDR3 DNA reads TGTGCCAGCAGTCCAAATCGGGGTACGAACACTGAAGCTTTCTTT.

The CDR3 is CASSVSLGQGGEQYF. DNA of the CDR3: TGTGCCAGCAGCGTCAGTCTTGGACAGGGTGGCGAGCAGTACTTC. The chain links TRBV9 to TRBJ2-7, with 8 positions matching TRBD1. With 2 bases clipped from V and 6 bases from J, the junction kept 10 bases outside the gene matches. CDR3 size: 15 residues. The V gene's germline CDR1 is SGDLS and CDR2 YYNGEE.

The J gene is TRBJ1-6, the V gene TRBV20-1, with D possibly TRBD1 on 6 matching bases. This CDR3 comprises 15 residues. Per germline, CDR1 DFQATT and CDR2 SNEGSKA (reference sequence). The ends were cut back, 3 bases at V and 7 bases at J, with 16 bases in the middle. As DNA, the CDR3 is TGCAGTGCTAGGAAAAGCGGGGGGCAGAATTCACCCCTCCACTTT. Amino acid sequence: CSARKSGGQNSPLHF.

In DNA form, the CDR3 reads TGTGCCAGCAGTGGGGACAGTACTTCGGAGACCCAGTACTTC. Translated: CASSGDSTSETQYF. V and J are TRBV2 and TRBJ2-5, with TRBD1 matching over 7 bases. This CDR3 has 14 amino acids. Looked up from germline, CDR1 is SNHLY and CDR2 is FYNNEI. With V trimmed by 4 bases and J by 5 bases, 7 bases remained unmatched.

The chain carries TRBV10-3 and TRBJ1-6; D is possibly TRBD1 (6 bases). Trimming took 5 bases from V and 7 from J, leaving 15 bases between them. This CDR3 region has 15 residues. Germline CDR1 and CDR2: ENHRY and SYGVKD. DNA for the CDR3: TGTGCCATCAGTAATATGGACAGCAAAAATTCACCCCTCCACTTT. Protein sequence: CAISNMDSKNSPLHF.

This clonotype was recorded many times. The rearrangement joins TRBV12-3 or TRBV12-4 to TRBJ2-3; no firm D call. The CDR3 runs 13 residues. Trimming pared 3 bases from V and 3 bases from J, leaving 7 bases between. The DNA for the CDR3 is TGTGCCAGCAGTTTTGGGTCGACAGATACGCAGTATTTT. Its protein is CASSFGSTDTQYF.

This clonotype was found many times. The gene calls are TRBV12-3 or TRBV12-4 and TRBJ1-1, with a weak D call TRBD1 (5 bases). This CDR3 contains 12 residues. The V end lost 6 bases, the J end lost 3 bases, and 8 bases lay between the germline ends. CDR3 nucleotide sequence: TGTGCCAGCAGCCCAGGGTACACTGAAGCTTTCTTT. Protein sequence: CASSPGYTEAFF.

This clonotype was seen only a few times. The chain links TRBV12-3 or TRBV12-4 to TRBJ2-5; TRBD2 agrees at 8 bases. The CDR3 covers 16 residues. After removal of 4 bases from V and 2 bases from J, the junction contained 9 bases not matched to a gene. The CDR3 DNA is TGTGCCAGCAGTTGGAGCCCGGGGGGGCGGCAAGAGACCCAGTACTTC. Translation: CASSWSPGGRQETQYF.

Ten or more counts support this clonotype. This chain joins TRBV15 and TRBJ2-1; tentative D call: TRBD2 (5 bases). The V gene's germline CDR1 is LNHNV and CDR2 YYDKDF (reference sequence). The length of the CDR3 is 14 residues. V lost 1 base, J lost 1 base, and 5 bases lay in between. The CDR3 DNA reads TGTGCCACCAGCAGAGGCGGGTCCTACAATGAGCAGTTCTTC. Translating gives CATSRGGSYNEQFF.

In its sample, this clonotype was seen a few times. This chain joins TRBV6-1 and TRBJ1-6; TRBD1 matches 8 bases. This CDR3 comprises 16 residues. V lost 5 bases and J lost 14; bases outside the gene matches: 17. CDR1 is MNHNS and CDR2 is SASEGT in the germline V gene. The DNA for the CDR3 is TGTGCCAGCAGTATCTCCTTGGGACAGGTGATATTCACCCTCCACTTT. Encoded protein: CASSISLGQVIFTLHF.

The gene calls are TRBV20-1 and TRBJ2-7; no reliable D call. Trimming shortened V by 0 bases and J by 6 bases, and 24 bases separated the two germline ends. The CDR3 totals 17 residues. Germline CDR1 is DFQATT and CDR2 is SNEGSKA (reference sequence). The CDR3 protein is CSARDLELSTRRGEQYF. CDR3 bases: TGCAGTGCTAGAGATCTCGAGTTGTCTACAAGGCGTGGCGAGCAGTACTTC.